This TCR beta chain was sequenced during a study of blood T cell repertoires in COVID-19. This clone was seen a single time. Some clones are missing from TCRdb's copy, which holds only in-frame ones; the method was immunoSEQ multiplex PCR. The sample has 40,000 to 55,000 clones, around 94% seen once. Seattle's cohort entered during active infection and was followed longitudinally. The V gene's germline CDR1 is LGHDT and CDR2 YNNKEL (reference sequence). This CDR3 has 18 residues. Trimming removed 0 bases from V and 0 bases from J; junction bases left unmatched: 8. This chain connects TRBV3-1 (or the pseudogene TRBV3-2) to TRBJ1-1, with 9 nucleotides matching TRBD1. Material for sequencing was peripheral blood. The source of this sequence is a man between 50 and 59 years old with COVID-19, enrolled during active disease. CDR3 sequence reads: CASSQEQGALFVNTEAFF. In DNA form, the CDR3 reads TGTGCCAGCAGCCAAGAACAGGGGGCCCTGTTCGTGAACACTGAAGCTTTCTTT.